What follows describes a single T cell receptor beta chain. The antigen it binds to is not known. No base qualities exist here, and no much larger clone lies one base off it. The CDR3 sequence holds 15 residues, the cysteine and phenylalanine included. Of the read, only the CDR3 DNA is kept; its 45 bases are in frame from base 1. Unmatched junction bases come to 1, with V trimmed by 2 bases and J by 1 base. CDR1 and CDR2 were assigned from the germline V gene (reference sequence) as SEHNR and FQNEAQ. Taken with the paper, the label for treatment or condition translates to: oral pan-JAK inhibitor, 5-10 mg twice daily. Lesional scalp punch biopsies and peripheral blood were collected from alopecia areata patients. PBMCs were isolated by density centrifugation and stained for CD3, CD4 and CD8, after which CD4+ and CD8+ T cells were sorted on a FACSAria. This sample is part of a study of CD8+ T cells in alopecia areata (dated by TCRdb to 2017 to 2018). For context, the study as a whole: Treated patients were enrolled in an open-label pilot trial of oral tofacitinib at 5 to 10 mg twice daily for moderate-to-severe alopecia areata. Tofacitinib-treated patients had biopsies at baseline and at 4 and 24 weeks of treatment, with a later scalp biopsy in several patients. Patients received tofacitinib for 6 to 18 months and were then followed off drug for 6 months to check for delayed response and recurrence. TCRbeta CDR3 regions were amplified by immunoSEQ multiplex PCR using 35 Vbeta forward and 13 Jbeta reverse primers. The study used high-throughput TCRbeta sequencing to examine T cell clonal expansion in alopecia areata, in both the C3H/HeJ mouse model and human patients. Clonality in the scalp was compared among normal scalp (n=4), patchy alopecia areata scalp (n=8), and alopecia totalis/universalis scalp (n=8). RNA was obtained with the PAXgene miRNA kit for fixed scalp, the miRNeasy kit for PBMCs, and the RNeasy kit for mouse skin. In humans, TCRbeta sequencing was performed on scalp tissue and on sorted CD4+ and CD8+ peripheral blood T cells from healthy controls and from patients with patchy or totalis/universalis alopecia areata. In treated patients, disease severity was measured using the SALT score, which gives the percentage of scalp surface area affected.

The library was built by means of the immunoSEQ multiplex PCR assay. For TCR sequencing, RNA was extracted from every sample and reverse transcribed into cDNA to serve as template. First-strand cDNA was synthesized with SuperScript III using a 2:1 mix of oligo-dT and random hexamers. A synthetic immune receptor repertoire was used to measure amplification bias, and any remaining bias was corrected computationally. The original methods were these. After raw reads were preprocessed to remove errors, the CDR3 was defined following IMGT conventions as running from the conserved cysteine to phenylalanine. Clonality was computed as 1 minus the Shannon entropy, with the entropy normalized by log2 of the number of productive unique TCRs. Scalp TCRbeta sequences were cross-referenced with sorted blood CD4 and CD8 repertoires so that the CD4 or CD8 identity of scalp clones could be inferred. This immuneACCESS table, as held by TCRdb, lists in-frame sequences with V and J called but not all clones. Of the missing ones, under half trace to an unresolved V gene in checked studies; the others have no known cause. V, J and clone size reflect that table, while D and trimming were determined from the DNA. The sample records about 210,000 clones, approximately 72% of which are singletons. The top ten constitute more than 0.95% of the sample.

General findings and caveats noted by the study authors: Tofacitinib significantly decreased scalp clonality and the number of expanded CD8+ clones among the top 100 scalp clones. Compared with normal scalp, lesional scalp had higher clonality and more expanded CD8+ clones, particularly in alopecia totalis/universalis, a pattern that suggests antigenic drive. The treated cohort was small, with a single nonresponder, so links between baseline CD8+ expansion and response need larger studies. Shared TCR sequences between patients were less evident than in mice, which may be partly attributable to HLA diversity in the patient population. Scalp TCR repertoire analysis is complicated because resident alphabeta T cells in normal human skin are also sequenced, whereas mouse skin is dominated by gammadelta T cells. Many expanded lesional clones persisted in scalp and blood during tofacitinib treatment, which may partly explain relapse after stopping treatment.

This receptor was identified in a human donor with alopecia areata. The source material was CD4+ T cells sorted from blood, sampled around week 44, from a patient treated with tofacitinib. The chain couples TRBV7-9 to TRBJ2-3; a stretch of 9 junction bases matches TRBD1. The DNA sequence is TGTGCCAGCAGCTTACGACAGGGGGGCACAGATACGCAGTATTTT. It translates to CASSLRQGGTDTQYF.